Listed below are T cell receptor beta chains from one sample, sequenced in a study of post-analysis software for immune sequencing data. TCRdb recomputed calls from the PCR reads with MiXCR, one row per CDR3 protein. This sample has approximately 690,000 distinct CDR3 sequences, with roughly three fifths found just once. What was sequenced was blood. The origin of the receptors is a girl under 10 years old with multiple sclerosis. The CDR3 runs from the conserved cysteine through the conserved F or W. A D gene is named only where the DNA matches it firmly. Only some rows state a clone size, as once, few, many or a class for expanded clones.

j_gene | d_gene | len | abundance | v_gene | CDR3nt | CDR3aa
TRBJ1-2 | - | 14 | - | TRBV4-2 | TGTGCCAGCAGCCAAGGGGAACGGGGCTATGGCTACACCTTC | CASSQGERGYGYTF
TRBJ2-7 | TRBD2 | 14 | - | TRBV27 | TGTGCCAGCAGTTTATTAGCGGGAACCTACGAGCAGTACTTC | CASSLLAGTYEQYF
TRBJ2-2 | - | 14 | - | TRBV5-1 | TGCGCCAGCAGCCCCCGACAGTTCTCCGGGGAGCTGTTTTTT | CASSPRQFSGELFF
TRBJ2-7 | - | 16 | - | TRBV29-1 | TGCAGCGCTCCCGGCAAAAGGAGAAGGGTCACCTACGAGCAGTACTTC | CSAPGKRRRVTYEQYF
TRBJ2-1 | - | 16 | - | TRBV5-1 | TGCGCCAGCAGCTTTGTAAACGACAGGTACCACAATGAGCAGTTCTTC | CASSFVNDRYHNEQFF
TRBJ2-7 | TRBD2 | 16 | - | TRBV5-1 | TGCGCCAGCAGCTCGCGCCGAGCGGGAGGGCCCGACGAGCAGTACTTC | CASSSRRAGGPDEQYF
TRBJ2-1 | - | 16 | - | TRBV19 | TGTGCCAGTAGTCCTGAGGTGGCAGGGGAAAGCGATGAGCAGTTCTTC | CASSPEVAGESDEQFF
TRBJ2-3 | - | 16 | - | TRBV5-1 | TGCGCCAGCAGCTTGGAAGGCAGAGTAGGACCAGATACGCAGTATTTT | CASSLEGRVGPDTQYF
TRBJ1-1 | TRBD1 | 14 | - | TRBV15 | TGTGCCACCAGCCAAGACAGGGGAGGCACTGAAGCTTTCTTT | CATSQDRGGTEAFF
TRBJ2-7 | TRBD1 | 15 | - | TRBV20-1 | TGCAGTGCTACCGGCTGGGGACAGGGGGCTTACGAGCAGTACTTC | CSATGWGQGAYEQYF
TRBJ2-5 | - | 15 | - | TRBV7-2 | TGTGCCAGCAGCTTATTGGCGGGGATATACAATGAGCAGTACTTC | CASSLLAGIYNEQYF
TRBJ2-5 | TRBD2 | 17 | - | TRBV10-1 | TGCGCCAGCAGTGACTATTCCAGCGGGAGAACCCTTGGGACCCAGTACTTC | CASSDYSSGRTLGTQYF
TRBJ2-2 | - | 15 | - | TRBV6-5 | TGTGCCAGCAGTTACCCAGGGACGAACACCGGGGAGCTGTTTTTT | CASSYPGTNTGELFF
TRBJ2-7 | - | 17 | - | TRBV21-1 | TGTGCCAGCAGCCAAGGTAGTGGCGGCCTTGGACCCTACGAGCAGTACTTC | CASSQGSGGLGPYEQYF
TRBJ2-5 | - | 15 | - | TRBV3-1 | TGTGCCAGCAGCCAGCACCTAGTTGAACAAGAGACCCAGTACTTC | CASSQHLVEQETQYF
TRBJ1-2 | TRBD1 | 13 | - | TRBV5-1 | TGCGCCAGCAGAGCGACAGGGGGCCCTGGCTACACCTTC | CASRATGGPGYTF
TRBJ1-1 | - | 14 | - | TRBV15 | TGTGCCACCAGCAGAGCTGGCTCGAACACTGAAGCTTTCTTT | CATSRAGSNTEAFF
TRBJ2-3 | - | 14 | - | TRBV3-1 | TGTGCCAGCAGCATCCGGACTACTACAGATACGCAGTATTTT | CASSIRTTTDTQYF
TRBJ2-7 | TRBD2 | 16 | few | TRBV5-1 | TGCGCCAGCAGCTTGGGACTAGCGGGTATTACCTACGAGCAGTACTTC | CASSLGLAGITYEQYF
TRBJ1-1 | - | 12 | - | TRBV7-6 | TGTGCCAGCAGCTTAGGGGAGGGTGAAGCTTTCTTT | CASSLGEGEAFF
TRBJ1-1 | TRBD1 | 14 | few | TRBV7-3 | TGTGCCAGCAGCCCGACAGGGCCGGGCACTGAAGCTTTCTTT | CASSPTGPGTEAFF
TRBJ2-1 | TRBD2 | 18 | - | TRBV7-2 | TGTGCCAGCAGCTCTCCTAGGGGGGGACTAGCGTCCAACAATGAGCAGTTCTTC | CASSSPRGGLASNNEQFF
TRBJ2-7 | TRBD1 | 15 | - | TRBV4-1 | TGCGCCAGCAGCCAACAACCGGGACAGGGATACGAGCAGTACTTC | CASSQQPGQGYEQYF
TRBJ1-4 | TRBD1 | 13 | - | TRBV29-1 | TGCAGCGTCAGGGGGCCGGCTAATGAAAAACTGTTTTTT | CSVRGPANEKLFF
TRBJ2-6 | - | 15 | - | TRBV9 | TGTGCCAGCAGCGTAGTAGGCTCTGGGGCCAACGTCCTGACTTTC | CASSVVGSGANVLTF
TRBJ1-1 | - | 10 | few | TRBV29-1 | TGCAGCGTTGGGGAAGCTGAAGCTTTCTTT | CSVGEAEAFF
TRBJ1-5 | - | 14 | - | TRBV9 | TGTGCCAGCAGCGTAGGGTCAATGAATCAGCCCCAGCATTTT | CASSVGSMNQPQHF
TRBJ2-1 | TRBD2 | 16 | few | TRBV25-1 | TGTGCCAGCAGCGATCATCTAGCGGGAGGTTCGAATGAGCAGTTCTTC | CASSDHLAGGSNEQFF
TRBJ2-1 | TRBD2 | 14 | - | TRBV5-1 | TGCGCCAGCAGTTTAGCGGGGGATAACAATGAGCAGTTCTTC | CASSLAGDNNEQFF
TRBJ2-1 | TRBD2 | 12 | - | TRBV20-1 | TGCAGTGCGATACCGGGACTAGGTGAGCAGTTCTTC | CSAIPGLGEQFF
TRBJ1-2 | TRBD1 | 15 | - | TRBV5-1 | TGCGCCAGCAGCTTGGAGACAGGGGGGAACTATGGCTACACCTTC | CASSLETGGNYGYTF
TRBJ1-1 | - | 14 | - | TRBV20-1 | TGCAGTGCTAAGGGGCGGGGTTGGGACACTGAAGCTTTCTTT | CSAKGRGWDTEAFF
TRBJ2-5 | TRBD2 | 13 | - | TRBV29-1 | TGCAGCTCTGGACTAGCGGGAGAGGAGACCCAGTACTTC | CSSGLAGEETQYF
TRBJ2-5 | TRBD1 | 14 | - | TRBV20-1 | TGCAGTGCTATAAGACAGGGCCTCTCGGAGACCCAGTACTTC | CSAIRQGLSETQYF
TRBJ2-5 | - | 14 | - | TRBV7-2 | TGTGCCAGCAGCTTAAGATGGGGGAGCGAGACCCAGTACTTC | CASSLRWGSETQYF
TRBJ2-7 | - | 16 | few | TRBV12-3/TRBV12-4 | TGTGCCAGCAGTCCTCAGGGTGGATTCAGCTCCTACGAGCAGTACTTC | CASSPQGGFSSYEQYF
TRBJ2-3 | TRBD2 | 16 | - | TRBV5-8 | TGTGCCACCGGCTCTCCGGGGGGAACCTTCACAGATACGCAGTATTTT | CATGSPGGTFTDTQYF
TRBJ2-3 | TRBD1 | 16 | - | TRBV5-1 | TGCGCCAGCAGCTTGCGGACAGGGTCCCGCTCGGATACGCAGTATTTT | CASSLRTGSRSDTQYF
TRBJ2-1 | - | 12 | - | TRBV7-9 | TGTGCCAGCAGCTTGGACAGCATAGAGCAGTTCTTC | CASSLDSIEQFF
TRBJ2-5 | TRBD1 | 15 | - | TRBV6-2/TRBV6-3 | TGTGCCAGCAGTTATACAGGGGGTTACCAAGAGACCCAGTACTTC | CASSYTGGYQETQYF
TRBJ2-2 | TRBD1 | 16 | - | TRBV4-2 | TGTGCCAGCAGCCAGCAACAGGGGATAGAGACCGGGGAGCTGTTTTTT | CASSQQQGIETGELFF
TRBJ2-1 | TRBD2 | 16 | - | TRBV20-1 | TGCAGTGCTAGCAGGCTAGCGGGGCTAAGGCGGGATGAGCAGTTCTTC | CSASRLAGLRRDEQFF
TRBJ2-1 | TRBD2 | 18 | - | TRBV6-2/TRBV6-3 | TGTGCCAGCAGTTACTCTCTAGCGGGGGGGAGCTCCTACAATGAGCAGTTCTTC | CASSYSLAGGSSYNEQFF
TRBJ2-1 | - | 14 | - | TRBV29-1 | TGCAGCGTTGTCGAATTGGGGGCAGACAATGAGCAGTTCTTC | CSVVELGADNEQFF